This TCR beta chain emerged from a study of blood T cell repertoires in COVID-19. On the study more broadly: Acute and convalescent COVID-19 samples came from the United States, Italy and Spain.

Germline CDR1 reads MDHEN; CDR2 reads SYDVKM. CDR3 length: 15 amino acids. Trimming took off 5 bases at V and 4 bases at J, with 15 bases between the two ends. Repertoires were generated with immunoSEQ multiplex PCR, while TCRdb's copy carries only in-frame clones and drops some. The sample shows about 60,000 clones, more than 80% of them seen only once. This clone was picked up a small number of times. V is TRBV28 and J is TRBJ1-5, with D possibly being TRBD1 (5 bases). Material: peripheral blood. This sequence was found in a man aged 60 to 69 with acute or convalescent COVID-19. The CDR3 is CASSPAGRVNQPQHF. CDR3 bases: TGTGCCAGCAGTCCCGCGGGACGGGTGAATCAGCCCCAGCATTTT.